This TCR beta chain was identified in a study of OX40 agonist ivuxolimab in advanced cancers. Study-wide results and caveats: At 0.1 to 3.0 mg/kg and by week 6, clonal expansion occurred in CD4+ and CD8+ blood T cells.

Notes on this clone: The antigen remains unidentified.

Here immunoSEQ multiplex PCR was the method, and the copy in TCRdb shows in-frame clones only, minus some. The sample shows fewer than 12,000 clones, about 73% of them seen only once. The CDR3 has 14 amino acids. CDR1 MNHEY and CDR2 SMNVEV come from the germline V gene (reference sequence). Trimming left V 0 bases short and J 4 bases short, with 10 bases between. The receptor was derived from an adult with an advanced solid tumor such as melanoma, head and neck, liver or kidney cancer. This specimen was CD4+ or CD8+ T cells sorted from blood, taken in a trial of the OX40 agonist ivuxolimab. The V gene is TRBV27, the J gene TRBJ2-7; D possibly corresponds to TRBD2 (5 bases). CDR3 amino acids: CASSLSGRGYEQYF. The CDR3 DNA reads as TGTGCCAGCAGTTTATCTGGGAGAGGGTACGAGCAGTACTTC.